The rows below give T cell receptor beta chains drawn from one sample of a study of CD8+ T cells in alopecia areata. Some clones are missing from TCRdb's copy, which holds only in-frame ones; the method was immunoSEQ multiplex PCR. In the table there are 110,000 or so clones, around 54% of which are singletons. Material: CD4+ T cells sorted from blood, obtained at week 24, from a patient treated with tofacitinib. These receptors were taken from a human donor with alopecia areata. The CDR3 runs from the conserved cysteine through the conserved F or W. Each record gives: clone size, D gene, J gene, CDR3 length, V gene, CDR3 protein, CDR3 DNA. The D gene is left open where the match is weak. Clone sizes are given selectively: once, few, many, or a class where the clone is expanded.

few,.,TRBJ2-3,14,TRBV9,CASTLGLTPDTQYF,TGTGCCAGCACCCTTGGCCTCACCCCGGATACGCAGTATTTT
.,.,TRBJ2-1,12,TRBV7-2,CASSFKGREQFF,TGTGCCAGCAGCTTTAAGGGACGTGAGCAGTTCTTC
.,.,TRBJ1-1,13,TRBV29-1,CSVGGQGNTEAFF,TGCAGCGTTGGAGGCCAGGGGAACACTGAAGCTTTCTTT
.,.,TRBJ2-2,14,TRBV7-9,CASSLQGHTGELFF,TGTGCCAGCAGCTTACAGGGGCACACCGGGGAGCTGTTTTTT
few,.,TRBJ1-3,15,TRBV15,CATSRDLSNGNTIYF,TGTGCCACCAGCAGAGATCTCTCCAATGGAAACACCATATATTTT
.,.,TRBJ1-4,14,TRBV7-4,CASSFTGCGEKLFF,TGTGCCAGCAGCTTCACAGGGTGTGGTGAAAAACTGTTTTTT
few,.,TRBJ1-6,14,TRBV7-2,CASSLAVGGSPLHF,TGTGCCAGCAGCTTAGCGGTCGGCGGTTCACCCCTCCACTTT
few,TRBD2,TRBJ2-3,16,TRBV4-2,CASRPFGTSSTDTQYF,TGTGCCAGCAGGCCTTTCGGGACTAGCAGTACAGATACGCAGTATTTT
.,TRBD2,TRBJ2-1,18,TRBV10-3,CAISVTSGGPDLYNEQFF,TGTGCCATCAGTGTCACTAGCGGGGGTCCCGACCTCTACAATGAGCAGTTCTTC
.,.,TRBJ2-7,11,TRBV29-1,CSVDEGNEQYF,TGCAGCGTTGACGAGGGGAACGAGCAGTACTTC
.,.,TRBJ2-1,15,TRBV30,CAWSKTGTGGNEQFF,TGTGCCTGGAGTAAGACAGGGACCGGGGGCAATGAGCAGTTCTTC
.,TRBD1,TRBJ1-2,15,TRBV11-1,CASSPRTGGGYGYTF,TGTGCCAGCAGCCCCCGGACAGGGGGGGGCTATGGCTACACCTTC
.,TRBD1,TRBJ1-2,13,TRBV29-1,CSARQGTNYGYTF,TGCAGCGCCAGACAGGGGACGAACTATGGCTACACCTTC
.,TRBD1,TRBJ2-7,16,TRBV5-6,CASSLKFRDSAYEQYF,TGTGCCAGCAGCCTAAAGTTCCGGGACAGTGCCTACGAGCAGTACTTC
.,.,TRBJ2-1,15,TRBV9,CASSVSSELWNEQFF,TGTGCCAGCAGCGTATCGAGCGAATTATGGAATGAGCAGTTCTTC
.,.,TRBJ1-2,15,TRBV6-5,CASSITLGGGYGYTF,TGTGCCAGCAGTATTACCCTTGGGGGAGGCTATGGCTACACCTTC
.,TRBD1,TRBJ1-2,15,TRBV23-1,CASSNRGRDRDGYTF,TGCGCCAGCAGTAATCGGGGACGGGACAGGGATGGCTACACCTTC
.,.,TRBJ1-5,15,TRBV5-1,CASSLEGGPNQPQHF,TGCGCCAGCAGCTTGGAAGGGGGGCCGAATCAGCCCCAGCATTTT
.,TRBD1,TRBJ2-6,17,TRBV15,CATSRDRGGSGANVLTF,TGTGCCACCAGCCGTGACAGGGGCGGGTCTGGGGCCAACGTCCTGACTTTC
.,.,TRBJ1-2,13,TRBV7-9,CASSLQGNYGYTF,TGTGCCAGCAGCTTACAGGGAAACTATGGCTACACCTTC
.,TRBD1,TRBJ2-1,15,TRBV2,CASSERGTGDNEQFF,TGTGCCAGCAGTGAAAGGGGGACAGGGGACAATGAGCAGTTCTTC
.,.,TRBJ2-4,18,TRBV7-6,CASSLALRRALAKNIQYF,TGTGCCAGCAGCTTAGCGCTTCGCAGAGCTCTAGCCAAAAACATTCAGTACTTC
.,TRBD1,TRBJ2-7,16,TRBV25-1,CASSESFGTGPYEQYF,TGTGCCAGCAGTGAATCCTTTGGGACAGGACCCTACGAGCAGTACTTC
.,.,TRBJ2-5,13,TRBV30,CAWSVQGRETQYF,TGTGCCTGGAGTGTACAAGGGCGTGAGACCCAGTACTTC
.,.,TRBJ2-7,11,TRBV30,CAWSSSYEQYF,TGTGCCTGGAGTAGCTCCTACGAGCAGTACTTC
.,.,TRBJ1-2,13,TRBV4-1,CASSQEVNYGYTF,TGCGCCAGCAGCCAAGAAGTTAACTATGGCTACACCTTC
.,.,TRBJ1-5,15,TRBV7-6,CASSLAAGSGQPQHF,TGTGCCAGCAGCTTAGCCGCCGGTAGTGGGCAGCCCCAGCATTTT
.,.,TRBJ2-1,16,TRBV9,CASSLRDGRTNNEQFF,TGTGCCAGCAGCCTGCGGGACGGCAGAACGAACAATGAGCAGTTCTTC
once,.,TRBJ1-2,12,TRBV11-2,CASSVGGDGYTF,TGTGCCAGCAGCGTAGGGGGGGATGGCTACACCTTC
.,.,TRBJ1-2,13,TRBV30,CALQQVRRYGYTF,TGTGCCCTGCAACAGGTCCGGCGCTATGGCTACACCTTC
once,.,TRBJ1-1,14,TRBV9,CASSVVGGNTEAFF,TGTGCCAGCAGCGTAGTAGGAGGCAACACTGAAGCTTTCTTT
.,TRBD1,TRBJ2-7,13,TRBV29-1,CSVEDRTSYEQYF,TGCAGCGTTGAGGACAGGACCTCCTACGAGCAGTACTTC
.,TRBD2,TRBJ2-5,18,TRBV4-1,CASSQGLAGKRPQETQYF,TGCGCCAGCAGCCAAGGCCTAGCGGGGAAACGGCCCCAAGAGACCCAGTACTTC
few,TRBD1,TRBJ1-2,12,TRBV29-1,CSVQTGGDGYTF,TGCAGCGTGCAAACAGGGGGCGATGGCTACACCTTC
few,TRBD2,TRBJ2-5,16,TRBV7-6,CASTLTSGGSQETQYF,TGTGCCAGCACCCTCACTAGCGGGGGGTCCCAAGAGACCCAGTACTTC
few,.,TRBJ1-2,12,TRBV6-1,CASSEIGYGYTF,TGTGCCAGCAGTGAAATTGGCTATGGCTACACCTTC
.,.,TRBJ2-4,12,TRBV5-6,CASGTAKNIQYF,TGTGCCAGCGGAACGGCCAAAAACATTCAGTACTTC
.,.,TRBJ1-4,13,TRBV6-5,CASSYEGGTKLFF,TGTGCCAGCAGTTACGAGGGCGGAACTAAACTGTTTTTT
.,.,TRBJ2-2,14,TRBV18,CASSPKGYPGELFF,TGTGCCAGCTCACCAAAAGGGTACCCCGGGGAGCTGTTTTTT
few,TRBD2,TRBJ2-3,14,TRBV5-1,CASSLGLATDTQYF,TGCGCCAGCAGCTTGGGACTAGCGACAGATACGCAGTATTTT